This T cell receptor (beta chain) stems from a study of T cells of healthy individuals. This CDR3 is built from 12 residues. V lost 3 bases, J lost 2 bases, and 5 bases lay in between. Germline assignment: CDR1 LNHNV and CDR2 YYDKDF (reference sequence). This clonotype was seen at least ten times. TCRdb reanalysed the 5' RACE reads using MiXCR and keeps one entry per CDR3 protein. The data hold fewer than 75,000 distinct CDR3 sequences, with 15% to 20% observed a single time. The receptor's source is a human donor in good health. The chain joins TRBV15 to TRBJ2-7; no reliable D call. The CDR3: CATSSSPYEQYF. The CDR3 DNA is TGTGCCACCAGCAGCTCCCCCTACGAGCAGTACTTC.